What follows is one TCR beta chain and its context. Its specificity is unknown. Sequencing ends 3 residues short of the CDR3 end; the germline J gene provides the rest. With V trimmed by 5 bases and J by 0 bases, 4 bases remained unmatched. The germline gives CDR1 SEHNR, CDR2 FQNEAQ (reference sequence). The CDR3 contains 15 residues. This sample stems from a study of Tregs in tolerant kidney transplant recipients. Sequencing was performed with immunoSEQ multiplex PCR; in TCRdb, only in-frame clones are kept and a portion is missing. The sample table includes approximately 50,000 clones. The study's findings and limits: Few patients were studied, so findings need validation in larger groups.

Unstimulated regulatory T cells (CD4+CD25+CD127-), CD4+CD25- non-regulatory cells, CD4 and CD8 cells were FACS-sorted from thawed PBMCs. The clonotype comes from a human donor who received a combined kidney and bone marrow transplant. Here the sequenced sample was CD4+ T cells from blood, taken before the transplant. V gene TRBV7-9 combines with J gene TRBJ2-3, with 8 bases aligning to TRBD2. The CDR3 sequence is CASSHSGGSTDTQYF. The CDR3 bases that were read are TGTGCCAGCAGCCACAGCGGGGGTAGCACAGATACG.